The clone carrying this T cell receptor beta chain was seen only once. The germline CDR1 and CDR2 sequences are LGHNA and YNFKEQ. The CDR3 is 16 residues long. V lost 4 bases and J lost 2; bases outside the gene matches: 7. Sequencing was performed with immunoSEQ multiplex PCR; in TCRdb, only in-frame clones are kept and a portion is missing. The top ten hold 2% of the sample, which has over 150,000 clones, around 90% seen once. The data were taken from a study of control samples from healthy donors and cancer patients. The clonotype comes from a woman in her forties in good health. The chain couples TRBV4-2 to TRBJ2-2, with TRBD2 matching 7 bases. Input material: blood. The CDR3 DNA follows: TGTGCCAGCAGCCCAAGACTAGCTCCTAACACCGGGGAGCTGTTTTTT. Translating gives CASSPRLAPNTGELFF.